These T cell receptor beta chains were read from a single sample in a study of blood T cell repertoires in COVID-19. TCRdb keeps only in-frame clones here, not all; method: immunoSEQ multiplex PCR. The data hold about 74,000 clones, with 75% to 95% observed a single time. Material for sequencing was peripheral blood. Receptors originate from a woman aged 60-75 years with active COVID-19. The CDR3 runs from the conserved cysteine through the conserved F or W. Fields, in order: D gene, clone size, V gene, J gene, CDR3 DNA, CDR3 protein. The D gene is left open where the match is weak. Size is omitted from some rows. Given values are once, few, many or a class for expanded clones.

-	-	TRBV7-2	TRBJ2-2	TGTGCCAGCAGCCCTCCCCGGGCGGGATTGAACACCGGGGAGCTGTTTTTT	CASSPPRAGLNTGELFF
-	once	TRBV12-3/TRBV12-4	TRBJ1-2	TGTGCCAGCAGTTTTCAGGGATTTCATGGCTACACCTTC	CASSFQGFHGYTF
-	few	TRBV10-3	TRBJ2-3	TGTGCCACCACGATAACTAGCACAGATACGCAGTATTTT	CATTITSTDTQYF
TRBD2	-	TRBV7-9	TRBJ2-1	TGTGCCAGCAGCTTAGCGGGTGGGAGGGCATTAGGCAATGAGCAGTTCTTC	CASSLAGGRALGNEQFF
TRBD2	-	TRBV25-1	TRBJ2-7	TGTGCCAGCAGTGCGACTAGCGGCCCCGGCTCCTACGAGCAGTACTTC	CASSATSGPGSYEQYF
-	-	TRBV5-1	TRBJ2-3	TGCGCCAGCAGCTTACCGGGACTTTTCTCCCTAGTGGGCACAGATACGCAGTATTTT	CASSLPGLFSLVGTDTQYF
TRBD2	-	TRBV18	TRBJ2-5	TGTGCCAGCTCACAAAGACTAGCGGAGGAGGGGGAGACCCAGTACTTC	CASSQRLAEEGETQYF
TRBD1	-	TRBV5-1	TRBJ2-5	TGCGCCAGCAGCTTACCCCGCAGGGGGGAGACCCAGTACTTC	CASSLPRRGETQYF
TRBD1	-	TRBV4-1	TRBJ2-3	TGCGCCAGCAGCCAAGATCCCCCCCGACAGGGTGGGTGGGCAGATACGCAGTATTTT	CASSQDPPRQGGWADTQYF
TRBD1	-	TRBV11-3	TRBJ2-1	TGTGCCAGCAGCTCGCGACAGGGCTCCTACAATGAGCAGTTCTTC	CASSSRQGSYNEQFF
-	-	TRBV5-6	TRBJ1-2	TGTGCCAGCAGCCCCTTGAGGGATGCGGGGCTTTATGGCTACACCTTC	CASSPLRDAGLYGYTF
TRBD1	-	TRBV11-2	TRBJ2-1	TGTGCCAGCAGCTTACGGACAGGATACAATGAGCAGTTCTTC	CASSLRTGYNEQFF
-	-	TRBV6-5	TRBJ1-1	TGTGCCAGCAAAAGGGGCAGGGGGAACACTGAAGCTTTCTTT	CASKRGRGNTEAFF
TRBD2	-	TRBV28	TRBJ2-7	TGTGCCAGCAGTTTACCGGGGGGGAATTACGAGCAGTACTTC	CASSLPGGNYEQYF
-	-	TRBV28	TRBJ2-6	TGTGCCAGCAGTACCACAGGTACAGGGGCCAACGTCCTGACTTTC	CASSTTGTGANVLTF
-	-	TRBV9	TRBJ1-6	TGTGCCAGCAGCGTAGATTGGACAGCAAATTCACCCCTCCACTTT	CASSVDWTANSPLHF
TRBD1	-	TRBV4-2	TRBJ1-1	TGTGCCAGCAGCGAGGGGGCGATGAACACTGAAGCTTTCTTT	CASSEGAMNTEAFF
TRBD1	-	TRBV28	TRBJ2-7	TGTGCCAGCAGTTTATTTAGGGGACAGGCATACGAGCAGTACTTC	CASSLFRGQAYEQYF
-	-	TRBV5-1	TRBJ2-1	TGCGCCAGCAGCTTGAAACAGGGCCATGAGCAGTTCTTC	CASSLKQGHEQFF
-	-	TRBV7-2	TRBJ2-4	TGTGCCAGCAGCTTAGTGGGCCAAGAAAACATTCAGTACTTC	CASSLVGQENIQYF
-	-	TRBV7-9	TRBJ2-6	TGTGCCAGCAGCTCCAACTCAGGGTACGGGGCCAACGTCCTGACTTTC	CASSSNSGYGANVLTF
TRBD2	-	TRBV24-1	TRBJ2-1	TGTGCCACCAGTGATGGGACCGGGACTAGCTATGAGCAGTTCTTC	CATSDGTGTSYEQFF
TRBD1	-	TRBV4-1	TRBJ2-2	TGCGCCAGCAGCCAAGTCGGCAGGGGGACCGGGGAGCTGTTTTTT	CASSQVGRGTGELFF
TRBD1	-	TRBV18	TRBJ2-7	TGTGCCAGCTCACCTCCGGGGCGGACAGGGGCCCACGAGCAGTACTTC	CASSPPGRTGAHEQYF
TRBD2	-	TRBV2	TRBJ2-1	TGTGCCAGCCAGACTAGCGGGAGTTCCCATGAGCAGTTCTTC	CASQTSGSSHEQFF
TRBD2	once	TRBV29-1	TRBJ2-7	TGCAGCGTCGAAAAACTAGCGGGAGGGGCCTACGAGCAGTACTTC	CSVEKLAGGAYEQYF
-	few	TRBV4-1	TRBJ2-6	TGCGCCAGCAGCCACCCTACGGGTTTAGGGGCCAACGTCCTGACTTTC	CASSHPTGLGANVLTF
TRBD2	once	TRBV19	TRBJ2-3	TGTGCCAGTAGTTTGGGGACTAGCGGGAGCACAGATACGCAGTATTTT	CASSLGTSGSTDTQYF
-	-	TRBV28	TRBJ1-1	TGTGCCAGCATAAGGGAGTGGAGCACTGAAGCTTTCTTT	CASIREWSTEAFF
-	-	TRBV30	TRBJ1-3	TGTGCCTGGAGTCGACTGAACTCTGGAAACACCATATATTTT	CAWSRLNSGNTIYF
TRBD2	once	TRBV5-1	TRBJ2-7	TGCGCCAGCAGCCTCGGGACTAGCGGGGGCCGGTGGACCTACGAGCAGTACTTC	CASSLGTSGGRWTYEQYF
TRBD1	-	TRBV9	TRBJ1-4	TGTGCCAGCAGCCAACGGACAGGGCAAAATGAAAAACTGTTTTTT	CASSQRTGQNEKLFF
-	-	TRBV27	TRBJ1-1	TGTGCCAGCAGTTTATCCCCTACTATAAACACTGAAGCTTTCTTT	CASSLSPTINTEAFF
TRBD2	-	TRBV3-1/TRBV3-2	TRBJ2-3	TGTGCCAGCAGCCAGGAGCGGGGTAACGTAGACCCTAGCACAGATACGCAGTATTTT	CASSQERGNVDPSTDTQYF
TRBD1	-	TRBV7-9	TRBJ1-2	TGTGCCAGCAGACCCACAGGGGTTGATGGCTACACCTTC	CASRPTGVDGYTF
TRBD1	-	TRBV7-8	TRBJ2-7	TGTGCCAGCAGCTTAGACAGGGGGCAATCCGAGCAGTACTTC	CASSLDRGQSEQYF
-	-	TRBV5-1	TRBJ1-5	TGCGCCAGCAGCTTGGAGGCAGGTGTCCAGCCCCAGCATTTT	CASSLEAGVQPQHF
TRBD1	few	TRBV28	TRBJ1-2	TGTGCCAGCAGTTCGACAGGGTCTAGAAATGGCTACACCTTC	CASSSTGSRNGYTF
TRBD1	-	TRBV24-1	TRBJ2-7	TGTGCCACCAGTGATCCCGGACAGGGGGCGGAAGAGCAGTACTTC	CATSDPGQGAEEQYF
-	-	TRBV28	TRBJ2-7	TGTGCCAGCAGGGGACACGATGCCTACGAGCAGTACTTC	CASRGHDAYEQYF